Below are 27 T cell receptor beta chains sequenced from a single sample in a study of blood T cell repertoires in COVID-19. Libraries were prepared by immunoSEQ multiplex PCR; TCRdb keeps only in-frame clonotypes and omits some of them. Found here are 200,000 to 250,000 clones, 86% of them singletons; the top ten hold 9.5% to 13%. Sequenced sample: peripheral blood. Every receptor here comes from a woman aged 45-65 years with COVID-19, enrolled during active disease.

J is TRBJ2-1 and V is TRBV27; 8 nucleotides match TRBD1. The V segment lost 5 bases and the J segment 12 bases; nucleotides outside the gene matches: 9. This CDR3 region has 13 residues. CDR1 is MNHEY and CDR2 is SMNVEV in the germline V gene (reference sequence). CDR3 region: CASSLDSGTGQFF. The CDR3 region has the DNA TGTGCCAGCAGTCTCGACTCCGGGACAGGGCAGTTCTTC.

The chain recombines TRBV7-8 with TRBJ2-7, with D perhaps TRBD1 (5 bases). Germline lookup yields CDR1 SGHVS and CDR2 FQNEAQ. The CDR3 is made up of 14 amino acids. Trimming removed 2 bases from V and 6 bases from J, with 14 bases in between. The CDR3 sequence is CASSLYSDIREQYF. The CDR3, as DNA: TGTGCCAGCAGCTTATATTCGGACATCCGCGAGCAGTACTTC.

The chain employs TRBV4-1 and TRBJ2-7, with TRBD2 identical over 8 bases. This CDR3 spans 15 amino acids. The V gene's germline CDR1 is MGHRA and CDR2 YSYEKL. Germline trimming cut 1 base from V and 0 bases from J; bases unmatched to any gene: 2. The CDR3 protein is CASSQGLAGSYEQYF. CDR3 coding DNA: TGCGCCAGCAGCCAAGGGCTAGCGGGCTCCTACGAGCAGTACTTC.

V usage is TRBV5-6 and J usage is TRBJ1-2; D is uncertain. Germline assignment: CDR1 SGHDT and CDR2 YYEEEE. V was clipped by 3 bases and J by 4 bases, with 16 bases between them. The CDR3 contains 15 residues. CDR3 in DNA: TGTGCCAGCAGCTCCATCCTTACCACGAGCTATGGCTACACCTTC. It yields the protein CASSSILTTSYGYTF.

The rearrangement joins TRBV10-3 to TRBJ2-7; tentative D call: TRBD2 (6 bases). V was trimmed by 3 bases and J by 2 bases, leaving 14 bases between them. Looked up from germline, CDR1 is ENHRY and CDR2 is SYGVKD. The CDR3 loop spans 15 amino acids. Here the CDR3 reads CAISDPGTGAYEQYV. The CDR3 nucleotides read TGTGCCATCAGTGATCCCGGGACGGGGGCCTACGAGCAGTACGTC.

The table lists this clone with a few counts. The rearrangement joins TRBV7-2 to TRBJ1-6; D gene uncertain. Germline CDR1 reads SGHTA; CDR2 reads FQGNSA. CDR3 length: 17 amino acids. V lost 2 bases and J lost 7, with 18 bases in between. CDR3 DNA sequence: TGTGCCAGCAGCTTAAGCCTAGTGGCAGTACAAAATTCACCCCTCCACTTT. Protein sequence: CASSLSLVAVQNSPLHF.

This clone was counted once. This chain uses TRBV2 with TRBJ2-1, with 12 positions matching TRBD2. The germline V gene encodes CDR1 SNHLY and CDR2 FYNNEI. V trimming: 7 bases; J trimming: 4 bases; junction bases outside the gene matches: 5. The CDR3 contains 15 residues. This CDR3 is CASTWTSGDYNEQFF. The CDR3 region has the DNA TGTGCCAGCACATGGACTAGCGGGGATTACAATGAGCAGTTCTTC.

The chain combines TRBV11-2 with TRBJ2-3; 12 nucleotides line up with TRBD1. CDR3 length: 15 residues. Trimming took 4 bases from V and 6 from J; bases not matched to a gene: 5. CDR1 SGHAT and CDR2 FQNNGV come from the germline V gene. CDR3 nucleotide sequence: TGTGCCAGCAGCTGGGGGACAGGGGGCTGGGATACGCAGTATTTT. It is translated as CASSWGTGGWDTQYF.

This chain's CDR3 is CASSVGGVTDTQYF. The CDR3 DNA is TGTGCCAGTAGTGTCGGGGGAGTCACAGATACGCAGTATTTT. V is TRBV19 and J is TRBJ2-3, with a possible D match to TRBD2 (6 bases). The germline V and J ends were trimmed by 5 bases and 2 bases, with 11 bases remaining between them. This CDR3 has 14 amino acids. Germline CDR1 is LNHDA and CDR2 is SQIVND (reference sequence).

The rearrangement joins TRBV28 to TRBJ2-1; the D is unclear. Between the trimmed V and J ends, which lost 4 bases and 8 bases, there was a span of 15 bases. The germline CDR1 and CDR2 sequences are MDHEN and SYDVKM. There are 14 residues in the CDR3. Written as DNA, the CDR3 is TGTGCCAGCAGTTCCCAGGCTGGTACGGATGAGCAGTTCTTC. Translating it yields CASSSQAGTDEQFF.

The CDR3 nucleotides are TGCGCCAGCAAGGTGGGAGGGAGTAATGAAAAACTGTTTTTT. Translation: CASKVGGSNEKLFF. The chain recombines TRBV5-1 with TRBJ1-4; D gene unclear. This CDR3 region has 14 residues. In germline, CDR1 is SGHRS, CDR2 YFSETQ. V was clipped by 6 bases and J by 4 bases, with 13 bases between them.

The chain is built from TRBV27 and TRBJ1-2; D possibly corresponds to TRBD1 (6 bases). Trimming cost V 0 bases and J 4 bases, with 9 bases left between them. The CDR3 has 14 residues. The germline V gene encodes CDR1 MNHEY and CDR2 SMNVEV (reference sequence). CDR3 loop: CASSLSRQVYGYTF. The CDR3 DNA reads TGTGCCAGCAGTTTATCGCGACAGGTCTATGGCTACACCTTC.

This chain joins TRBV14 and TRBJ1-4, with TRBD1 identical over 8 bases. The germline V gene has CDR1 SGHDN and CDR2 FVKESK. V gave up 6 bases and J gave up 3 bases; unmatched junction bases: 12. The length of the CDR3 is 17 residues. CDR3 coding DNA: TGTGCCAGCAGTCCTCGGACAGGGCTAAGTGCTAATGAAAAACTGTTTTTT. This codes for CASSPRTGLSANEKLFF.

J is TRBJ2-7 and V is TRBV25-1; D ambiguous. Germline CDR1 reads MGHDK; CDR2 reads SYGVNS. Trimming removed 4 bases from V and 9 bases from J, with 10 bases in between. The CDR3 covers 11 residues. The CDR3 protein is CASSGIRLQYV. CDR3 nucleotides: TGTGCCAGCAGTGGGATCAGGTTGCAGTACGTC.

The rearrangement links TRBV19 to TRBJ2-3, with D possibly TRBD1 on 5 matching bases. V lost 6 bases, J lost 6 bases, and 19 bases lay in between. CDR3 length equals 15 residues. Germline-derived CDR1 and CDR2 are LNHDA and SQIVND (reference sequence). The CDR3 DNA reads TGTGCCAGTAGGGTCTCCAGGGTCGAATGGGATACGCAGTATTTT. Its translation: CASRVSRVEWDTQYF.

The V call is TRBV5-6, the J call TRBJ1-5, with 9 bases lining up with TRBD1. The CDR3 is made up of 15 amino acids. J was trimmed by 7 bases and V by 3 bases; bases with no gene match: 8. Germline V gene lookup returns CDR1 SGHDT and CDR2 YYEEEE. The CDR3 loop is CASSSKPDRGQPQHF. In DNA, the CDR3 is TGTGCCAGCAGCTCCAAGCCGGACAGGGGACAGCCCCAGCATTTT.

The CDR3 reads CSASSGVLTDTQYF. The CDR3 region has the DNA TGCAGTGCCAGTAGCGGGGTTCTCACAGATACGCAGTATTTT. The gene calls are TRBV20-1 and TRBJ2-3; 8 bases agree with TRBD2. CDR3 size: 14 residues. The ends lost 6 bases at V and 2 bases at J; junction bases unmatched: 7. From germline, CDR1 is DFQATT and CDR2 SNEGSKA (reference sequence).

This chain links TRBV6-5 with TRBJ1-6, with TRBD1 as a possible D gene (6 bases). Trimming removed 4 bases at V and 0 bases at J, with 7 bases between. The germline gives CDR1 MNHEY, CDR2 SVGAGI. This CDR3 has 15 residues. For the CDR3, the DNA is TGTGCCAGCAGTTTACAGGGCTCCTATAATTCACCCCTCCACTTT. Amino acid sequence: CASSLQGSYNSPLHF.

The chain combines TRBV4-3 with TRBJ2-6; 8 bases map to TRBD1. CDR1 and CDR2 from the germline V gene are LGHNA and YSLEER. V lost 4 bases, J lost 4 bases, and 6 bases stayed unmatched. The CDR3 runs to 16 residues. In DNA form, the CDR3 reads TGCGCCAGCAGCCTCCAGGGGGCGGCCGGGGCCAACGTCCTGACTTTC. Translated, it gives CASSLQGAAGANVLTF.

The chain recombines TRBV6-5 with TRBJ2-1; 9 bases map to TRBD2. J gave up 0 bases and V 4 bases, and 4 bases lay outside the gene matches. The V gene's germline CDR1 is MNHEY and CDR2 SVGAGI. This CDR3 contains 16 residues. The CDR3 DNA reads TGTGCCAGCAGTTTAAGCGGGGGGATCTCCTACAATGAGCAGTTCTTC. It specifies CASSLSGGISYNEQFF.

The chain uses TRBV19 and TRBJ1-1; unclear D gene. The CDR3 loop spans 14 amino acids. Looked up from germline, CDR1 is LNHDA and CDR2 is SQIVND (reference sequence). V was shortened by 5 bases and J by 1 base, with 11 bases between the two germline ends. The CDR3 DNA reads TGTGCCAGTAGTGGAGGTTCGACGAACACTGAAGCTTTCTTT. It specifies CASSGGSTNTEAFF.

The chain is built from TRBV2 and TRBJ1-1; no clear D. Trimming removed 7 bases from V and 1 base from J, with 10 bases in between. This CDR3 has 13 residues. CDR1 and CDR2 from the germline V gene are SNHLY and FYNNEI. CDR3 sequence reads: CASNQDKNTEAFF. Here the CDR3 DNA reads TGTGCCAGCAATCAGGATAAGAACACTGAAGCTTTCTTT.

The chain links TRBV2 to TRBJ2-3; 8 nucleotides line up with TRBD2. The CDR3 length is 16 residues. Germline CDR1 reads SNHLY; CDR2 reads FYNNEI. V lost 2 bases to trimming and J lost 5 bases; unmatched junction nucleotides: 9. CDR3 DNA sequence: TGTGCCAGCAGTGAATTCTTTTTAGCGGGGAAAGATACGCAGTATTTT. Its translation is CASSEFFLAGKDTQYF.

This sequence joins TRBV7-8 and TRBJ2-2; 10 bases are a match to TRBD2. This CDR3 has 16 amino acids. V shed 5 bases, J shed 2 bases, and the junction held 5 bases outside the gene matches. Germline lookup yields CDR1 SGHVS and CDR2 FQNEAQ. The CDR3: CASSPIAGGNTGELFF. The CDR3 DNA reads as TGTGCCAGCAGCCCTATAGCGGGGGGAAACACCGGGGAGCTGTTTTTT.

CDR3 coding DNA: TGTGCCAGCCGCCGACTTGGCGGGGGCGCAGATACGCAGTATTTT. Translation gives CASRRLGGGADTQYF. This chain links TRBV6-5 with TRBJ2-3, with D tentatively TRBD2 (7 bases). The ends were cut back, 8 bases at V and 4 bases at J, with 19 bases in the middle. The CDR3 is made up of 15 amino acids. Looked up from germline, CDR1 is MNHEY and CDR2 is SVGAGI.

The rearrangement uses TRBV3-1 (or the pseudogene TRBV3-2) and TRBJ2-2; perhaps TRBD1 as D (6 bases). From germline, CDR1 is LGHDT and CDR2 YNNKEL (reference sequence). CDR3 length equals 17 residues. Between the trimmed V and J ends, which lost 0 bases and 5 bases, there was a span of 16 bases. The CDR3 is CASSQDPGQGITGELFF. DNA of the CDR3: TGTGCCAGCAGCCAAGACCCCGGGCAGGGGATAACCGGGGAGCTGTTTTTT.

The chain links TRBV3-1 (or the pseudogene TRBV3-2) to TRBJ2-3; no reliable D call. CDR3 length: 16 residues. Germline assignment: CDR1 LGHDT and CDR2 YNNKEL (reference sequence). Trimming cost V 0 bases and J 0 bases, with 10 bases left between them. The CDR3 DNA sequence: TGTGCCAGCAGCCAAGATGTTGCCAGTAGCACAGATACGCAGTATTTT. This codes for CASSQDVASSTDTQYF.